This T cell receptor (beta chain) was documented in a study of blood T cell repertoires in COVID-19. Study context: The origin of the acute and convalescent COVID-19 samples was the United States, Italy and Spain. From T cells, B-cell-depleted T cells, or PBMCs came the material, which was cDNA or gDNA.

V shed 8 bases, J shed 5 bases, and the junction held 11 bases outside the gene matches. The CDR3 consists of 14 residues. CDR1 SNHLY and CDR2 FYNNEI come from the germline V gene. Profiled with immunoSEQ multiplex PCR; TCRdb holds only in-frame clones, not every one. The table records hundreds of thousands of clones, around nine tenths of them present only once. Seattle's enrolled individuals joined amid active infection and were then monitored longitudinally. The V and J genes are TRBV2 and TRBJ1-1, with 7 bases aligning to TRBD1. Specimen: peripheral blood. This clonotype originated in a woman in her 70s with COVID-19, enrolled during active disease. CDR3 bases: TGTGCCAGCTTGAAAGGGGGCCTTTCAACTGAAGCTTTCTTT. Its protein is CASLKGGLSTEAFF. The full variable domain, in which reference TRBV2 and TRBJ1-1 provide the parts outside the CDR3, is EPEVTQTPSHQVTQMGQEVILRCVPISNHLYFYWYRQILGQKVEFLVSFYNNEISEKSEIFDDQFSVERPDGSNFTLKIRSTKLEDSAMYFCASLKGGLSTEAFFGQGTRLTVV.